One sample yielded the 5 T cell receptor beta chains listed below, sequenced in a study of cytomegalovirus exposure and HLA in healthy donors. Vbeta (60) and Jbeta (13) primers were used in the PCR. Libraries were prepared by immunoSEQ multiplex PCR; TCRdb keeps only in-frame clonotypes and omits some of them. Among approximately 190,000 clones, 65% to 85% were seen once, and the ten largest hold 3.5% to 4%. Sequenced material: PBMCs. These receptors all stem from a man aged 50-59 years in good health and CMV-seronegative.

The chain links TRBV27 to TRBJ1-6; D is ambiguous. Germline values: CDR1 MNHEY, CDR2 SMNVEV (reference sequence). The CDR3 sequence is 17 residues long. Deletions cut 6 bases from V and 3 bases from J, with 18 bases between. As DNA, the CDR3 is TGTGCCAGCAGCAAAACCGCCCCGGGAGTCTATAATTCACCCCTCCACTTT. This encodes CASSKTAPGVYNSPLHF.

The V call is TRBV6-5, the J call TRBJ2-7, with 8 bases fitting TRBD1. Germline trimming cut 4 bases from V and 0 bases from J; bases unmatched to any gene: 8. The CDR3 extends over 16 amino acids. Germline V gives CDR1 MNHEY, CDR2 SVGAGI. DNA of the CDR3: TGTGCCAGCAGTTTACGGACAGGGCCCATCTCCTACGAGCAGTACTTC. It yields the protein CASSLRTGPISYEQYF.

V gene TRBV10-3 combines with J gene TRBJ2-3, with 7 bases that match TRBD1. CDR1 is ENHRY and CDR2 is SYGVKD in the germline V gene. The trim removed 2 bases at V and 2 bases at J, leaving 4 bases unmatched. CDR3 length: 15 residues. The CDR3 spells CAISERQGTTDTQYF. The CDR3 DNA reads as TGTGCCATCAGTGAGCGACAGGGAACCACAGATACGCAGTATTTT.

The gene calls are TRBV19 and TRBJ1-5; 9 bases match TRBD1. Trimming cost V 7 bases and J 3 bases; bases outside gene matches: 7. CDR1 is LNHDA and CDR2 is SQIVND in the germline V gene (reference sequence). This CDR3 is 15 amino acids long. The CDR3 spells CASNTWTGVNQPQHF. The CDR3, as DNA: TGTGCCAGTAATACTTGGACAGGGGTCAATCAGCCCCAGCATTTT.

The chain is built from TRBV18 and TRBJ1-5; TRBD1 is a possible D gene (5 bases). Germline V gives CDR1 KGHSH, CDR2 LQKENI. V lost 3 bases and J 6 bases, leaving 9 bases between the germline ends. The CDR3 consists of 13 residues. The CDR3 sequence is CASSPIGGQPQHF. Here the CDR3 DNA reads TGTGCCAGCTCACCTATCGGGGGTCAGCCCCAGCATTTT.